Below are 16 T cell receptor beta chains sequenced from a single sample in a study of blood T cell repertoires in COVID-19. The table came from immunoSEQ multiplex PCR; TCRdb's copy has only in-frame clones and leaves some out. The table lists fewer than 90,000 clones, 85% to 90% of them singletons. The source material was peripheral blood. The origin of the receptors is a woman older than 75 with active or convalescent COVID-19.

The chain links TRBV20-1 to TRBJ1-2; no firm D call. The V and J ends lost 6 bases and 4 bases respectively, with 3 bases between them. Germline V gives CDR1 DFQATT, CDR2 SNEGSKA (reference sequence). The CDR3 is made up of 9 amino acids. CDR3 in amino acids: CSALYGYTF. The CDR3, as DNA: TGCAGTGCCCTCTATGGCTACACCTTC.

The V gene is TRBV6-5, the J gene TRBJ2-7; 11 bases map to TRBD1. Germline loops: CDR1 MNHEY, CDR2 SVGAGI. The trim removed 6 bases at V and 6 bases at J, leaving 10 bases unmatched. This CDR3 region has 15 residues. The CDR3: CASRATGQGAREQYF. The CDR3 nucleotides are TGTGCCAGCAGGGCGACCGGACAGGGGGCGCGCGAGCAGTACTTC.

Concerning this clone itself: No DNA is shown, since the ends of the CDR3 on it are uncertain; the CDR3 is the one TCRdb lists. The CDR3 sequence is CASSTSGGGSNQPQHF. J is TRBJ1-5 and V is TRBV2. CDR1 is SNHLY, CDR2 FYNNEI, per germline. The CDR3 extends over 16 residues, inclusive of both ends.

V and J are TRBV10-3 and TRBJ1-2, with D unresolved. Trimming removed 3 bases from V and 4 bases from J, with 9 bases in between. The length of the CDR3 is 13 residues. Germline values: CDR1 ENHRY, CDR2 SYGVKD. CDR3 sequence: CAISELIGYGYTF. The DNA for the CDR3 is TGTGCCATCAGTGAATTGATCGGCTATGGCTACACCTTC.

CDR3 sequence reads: CASSLLQETQYF. The CDR3, as DNA: TGTGCCAGCAGCTTACTCCAAGAGACCCAGTACTTC. The genes are TRBV7-6 and TRBJ2-5; unclear D gene. The CDR3 has 12 residues. The germline V gene has CDR1 SGHVS and CDR2 FNYEAQ. V dropped 2 bases and J dropped 1 base, with 2 bases sitting between them.

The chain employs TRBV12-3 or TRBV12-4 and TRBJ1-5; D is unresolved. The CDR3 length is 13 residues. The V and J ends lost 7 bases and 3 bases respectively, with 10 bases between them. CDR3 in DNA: TGTGCCAGCACCCCTAGCCTCAATCAGCCCCAGCATTTT. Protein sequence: CASTPSLNQPQHF.

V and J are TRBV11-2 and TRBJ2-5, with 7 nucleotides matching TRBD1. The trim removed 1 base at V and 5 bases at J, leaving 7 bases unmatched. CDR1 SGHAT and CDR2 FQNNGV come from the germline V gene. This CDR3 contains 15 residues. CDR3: CASSLVVGRGETQYF. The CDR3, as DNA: TGTGCCAGCAGCTTAGTGGTGGGCAGGGGGGAGACCCAGTACTTC. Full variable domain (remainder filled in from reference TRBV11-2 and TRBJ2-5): EAGVAQSPRYKIIEKRQSVAFWCNPISGHATLYWYQQILGQGPKLLIQFQNNGVVDDSQLPKDRFSAERLKGVDSTLKIQPAKLEDSAVYLCASSLVVGRGETQYFGPGTRLLVL.

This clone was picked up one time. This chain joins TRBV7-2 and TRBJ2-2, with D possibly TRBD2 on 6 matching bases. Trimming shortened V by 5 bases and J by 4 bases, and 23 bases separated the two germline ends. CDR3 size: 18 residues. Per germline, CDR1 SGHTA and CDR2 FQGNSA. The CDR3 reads CASSPTVEGRGFTGELFF. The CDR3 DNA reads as TGTGCCAGCAGCCCAACCGTGGAGGGGCGCGGGTTCACCGGGGAGCTGTTTTTT.

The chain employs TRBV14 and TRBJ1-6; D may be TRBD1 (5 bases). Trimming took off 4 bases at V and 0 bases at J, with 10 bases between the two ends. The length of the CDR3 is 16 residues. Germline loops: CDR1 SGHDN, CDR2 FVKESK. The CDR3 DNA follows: TGTGCCAGCAGCCCAATGGGGGGCTCCTATAATTCACCCCTCCACTTT. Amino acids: CASSPMGGSYNSPLHF.

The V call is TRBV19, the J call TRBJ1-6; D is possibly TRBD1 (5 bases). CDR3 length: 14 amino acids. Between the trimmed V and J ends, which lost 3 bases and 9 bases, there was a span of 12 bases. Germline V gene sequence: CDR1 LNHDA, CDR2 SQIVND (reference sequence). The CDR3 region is CASSIGGGTSPLHF. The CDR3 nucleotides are TGTGCCAGTAGTATCGGGGGAGGGACTTCACCCCTCCACTTT.

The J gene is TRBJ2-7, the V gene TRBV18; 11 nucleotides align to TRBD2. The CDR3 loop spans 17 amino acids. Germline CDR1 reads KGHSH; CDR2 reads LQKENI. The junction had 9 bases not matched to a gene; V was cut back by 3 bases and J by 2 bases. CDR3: CASSPWGGTSGTYEQYF. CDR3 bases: TGTGCCAGCTCACCTTGGGGAGGGACTAGCGGAACCTACGAGCAGTACTTC.

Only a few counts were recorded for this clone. The CDR3 is CASSRTGGNYGYTF. CDR3 sequence (DNA): TGTGCCAGCAGCCGTACAGGGGGCAACTATGGCTACACCTTC. This chain links TRBV7-8 with TRBJ1-2; 9 bases agree with TRBD1. Germline loops: CDR1 SGHVS, CDR2 FQNEAQ. CDR3 length: 14 amino acids. The V segment lost 5 bases and the J segment 2 bases; nucleotides outside the gene matches: 3.

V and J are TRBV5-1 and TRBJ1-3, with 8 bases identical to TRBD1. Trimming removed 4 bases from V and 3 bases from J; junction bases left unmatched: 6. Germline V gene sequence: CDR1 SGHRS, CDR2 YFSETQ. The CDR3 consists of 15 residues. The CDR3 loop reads CASSGSTGVGNTIYF. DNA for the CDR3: TGCGCCAGCAGCGGTTCGACAGGGGTTGGAAACACCATATATTTT.

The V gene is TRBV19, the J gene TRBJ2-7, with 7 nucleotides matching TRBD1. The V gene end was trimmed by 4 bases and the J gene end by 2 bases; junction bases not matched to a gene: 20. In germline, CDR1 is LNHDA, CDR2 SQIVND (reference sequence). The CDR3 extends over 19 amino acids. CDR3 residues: CASSSSKGALTGYTYEQYF. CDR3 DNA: TGTGCCAGTAGTAGCTCTAAGGGGGCTCTTACAGGGTATACCTACGAGCAGTACTTC.

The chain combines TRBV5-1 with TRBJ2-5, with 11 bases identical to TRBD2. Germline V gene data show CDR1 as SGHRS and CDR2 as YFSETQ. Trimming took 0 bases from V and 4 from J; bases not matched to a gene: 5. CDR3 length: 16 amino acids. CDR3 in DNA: TGCGCCAGCAGCTTGGGGCTAGCGGGGGGAGTAGAGACCCAGTACTTC. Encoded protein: CASSLGLAGGVETQYF.

CDR3 residues: CSVGGGMQYF. In DNA form, the CDR3 reads TGCAGCGTCGGGGGGGGCATGCAGTACTTC. This chain connects TRBV29-1 to TRBJ2-7; 8 nucleotides match TRBD2. V shed 6 bases and J 9 bases; nucleotides not matched to a gene: 4. The germline CDR1 and CDR2 sequences are SQVTM and ANQGSEA. The CDR3 is 10 amino acids.